The source of this T cell receptor beta chain is a study of beta chain features in type 1 diabetes. Investigators reverse transcribed all isolated RNA, so they sequenced expressed TCRB transcripts. Around 3.9 million reads on average were seen across naive, central memory and regulatory T cell samples. Clones were read by immunoSEQ multiplex PCR, and TCRdb kept only the in-frame ones, dropping some. The sample lists fewer than 900,000 clones, 15% to 20% occurring once. A sort by CD45RO/CCR7/CD25/CD127/CD95/CD27 yielded CD4+ naive, central memory, regulatory and stem cell-like memory cells. CDR3 length: 13 amino acids. Germline V gene sequence: CDR1 LNHNV, CDR2 YYDKDF (reference sequence). Comments on this clone: A read error may account for a junction end that differs from germline.

The rearrangement joins TRBV15 to TRBJ2-7, with 7 positions matching TRBD2. The source material was naive CD4+ T cells from blood. The receptor comes from a woman aged 18-29 years in good health. CDR3 DNA: TGTGCCACCAGCAGAGATCGGGACTACGGGCAGTACTTC. This codes for CATSRDRDYGQYF.